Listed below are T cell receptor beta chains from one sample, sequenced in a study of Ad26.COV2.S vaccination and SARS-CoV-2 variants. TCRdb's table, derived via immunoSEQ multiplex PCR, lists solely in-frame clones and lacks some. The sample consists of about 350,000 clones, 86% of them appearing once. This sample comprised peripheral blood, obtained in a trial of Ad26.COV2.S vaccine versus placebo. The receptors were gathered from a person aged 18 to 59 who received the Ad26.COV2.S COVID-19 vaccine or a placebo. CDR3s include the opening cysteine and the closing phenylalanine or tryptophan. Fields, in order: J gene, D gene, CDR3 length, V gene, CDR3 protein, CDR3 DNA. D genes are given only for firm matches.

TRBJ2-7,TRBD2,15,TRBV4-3,CASSQVVTGGYEQYF,TGCGCCAGCAGCCAGGTGGTCACCGGGGGGTACGAGCAGTACTTC
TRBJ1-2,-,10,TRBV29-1,CSVAGLSYTF,TGCAGCGTTGCAGGACTCTCCTACACCTTC
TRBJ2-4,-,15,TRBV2,CASISGLRDKNIQYF,TGTGCCAGCATAAGCGGACTGAGGGACAAAAACATTCAGTACTTC
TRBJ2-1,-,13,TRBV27,CASSLGLLNEQFF,TGTGCCAGCAGTTTAGGGCTCCTCAATGAGCAGTTCTTC
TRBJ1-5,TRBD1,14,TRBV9,CASSVRQGTQPQHF,TGTGCCAGCAGCGTAAGACAGGGTACGCAGCCCCAGCATTTT
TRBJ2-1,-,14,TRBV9,CASSVANSNREQFF,TGTGCCAGCAGCGTAGCAAACTCTAATAGGGAGCAGTTCTTC
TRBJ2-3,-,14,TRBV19,CASSITVGTDTQYF,TGTGCCAGTAGTATAACAGTGGGCACAGATACGCAGTATTTT
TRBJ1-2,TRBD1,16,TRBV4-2,CASSQDPGTGGDGYTF,TGTGCCAGCAGCCAAGACCCCGGGACAGGGGGCGACGGCTACACCTTC
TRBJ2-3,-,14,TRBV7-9,CASSPQISTDTQYF,TGTGCCAGCAGCCCACAGATCAGCACAGATACGCAGTATTTT
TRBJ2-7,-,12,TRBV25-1,CASSDRGYEQYF,TGTGCCAGCAGTGACCGGGGTTACGAGCAGTACTTC
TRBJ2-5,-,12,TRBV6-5,CASRGRQETQYF,TGTGCCAGTAGGGGGAGACAAGAGACCCAGTACTTC
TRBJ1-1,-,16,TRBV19,CASSIGSGTVNTEAFF,TGTGCCAGTAGTATAGGTTCCGGGACGGTGAACACTGAAGCTTTCTTT